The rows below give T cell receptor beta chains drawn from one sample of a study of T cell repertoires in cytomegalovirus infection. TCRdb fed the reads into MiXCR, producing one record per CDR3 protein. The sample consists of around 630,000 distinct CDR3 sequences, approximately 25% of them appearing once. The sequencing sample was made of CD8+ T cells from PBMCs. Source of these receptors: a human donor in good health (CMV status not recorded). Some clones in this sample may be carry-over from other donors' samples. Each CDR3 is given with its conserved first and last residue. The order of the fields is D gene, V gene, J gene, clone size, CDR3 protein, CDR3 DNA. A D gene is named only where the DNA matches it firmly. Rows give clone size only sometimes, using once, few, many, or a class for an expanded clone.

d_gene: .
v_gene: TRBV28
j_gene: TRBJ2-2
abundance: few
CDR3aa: CASSSITGTGELFF
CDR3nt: TGTGCCAGCAGTTCGATTACAGGGACCGGGGAGCTGTTTTTT

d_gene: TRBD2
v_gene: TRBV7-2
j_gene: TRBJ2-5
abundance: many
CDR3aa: CASSRTSGGARETQYF
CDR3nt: TGTGCCAGCAGCCGGACTAGCGGGGGGGCAAGGGAGACCCAGTACTTC

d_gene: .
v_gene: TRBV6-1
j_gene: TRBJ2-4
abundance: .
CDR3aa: CASSEDGRDTFLAKNIQYF
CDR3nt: TGTGCCAGCAGTGAAGACGGGCGGGACACCTTTTTAGCCAAAAACATTCAGTACTTC

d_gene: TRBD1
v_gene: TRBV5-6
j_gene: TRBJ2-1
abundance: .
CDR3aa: CASSLGGPQGQGYNEQFF
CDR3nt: TGTGCCAGCAGCTTGGGGGGGCCCCAGGGACAGGGCTACAATGAGCAGTTCTTC

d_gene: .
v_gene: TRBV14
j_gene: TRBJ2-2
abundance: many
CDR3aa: CASSPRRGDTGELFF
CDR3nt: TGTGCCAGCAGCCCCCGTAGGGGGGACACCGGGGAGCTGTTTTTT

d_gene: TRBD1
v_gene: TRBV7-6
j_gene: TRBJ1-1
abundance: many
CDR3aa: CASSLRGWDRGSKNTEAFF
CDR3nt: TGTGCCAGCAGCTTAAGGGGTTGGGACAGGGGTTCGAAGAACACTGAAGCTTTCTTT

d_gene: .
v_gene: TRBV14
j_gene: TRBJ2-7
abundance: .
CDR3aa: CASSQETGSGEQYF
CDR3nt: TGTGCCAGCAGCCAAGAAACAGGGTCCGGCGAGCAGTACTTC

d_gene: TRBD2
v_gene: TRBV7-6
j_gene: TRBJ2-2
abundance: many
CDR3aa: CASSVLAGGTGELFF
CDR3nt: TGTGCCAGCAGCGTACTAGCGGGGGGGACCGGGGAGCTGTTTTTT

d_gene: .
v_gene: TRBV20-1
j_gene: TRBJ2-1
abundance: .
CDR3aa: CSARGGPSYNEQFF
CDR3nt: TGCAGTGCTAGAGGGGGGCCCTCCTACAATGAGCAGTTCTTC

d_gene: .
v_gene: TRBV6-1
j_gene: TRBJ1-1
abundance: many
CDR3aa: CASTHQAMNTEAFF
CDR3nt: TGTGCCAGCACCCACCAGGCTATGAACACTGAAGCTTTCTTT

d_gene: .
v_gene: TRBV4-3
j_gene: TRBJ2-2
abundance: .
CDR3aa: CASSQDNRGGTGELFF
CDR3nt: TGCGCCAGCAGCCAAGATAACAGGGGGGGCACCGGGGAGCTGTTTTTT

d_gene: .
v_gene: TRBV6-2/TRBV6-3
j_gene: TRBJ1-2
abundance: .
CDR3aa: CASTHTTGNVYGYTF
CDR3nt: TGTGCCAGCACCCACACTACAGGGAACGTCTATGGCTACACCTTC

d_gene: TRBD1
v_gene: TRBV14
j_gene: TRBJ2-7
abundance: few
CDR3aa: CASSQGQANYEQYF
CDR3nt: TGTGCCAGCAGCCAGGGACAGGCCAACTACGAGCAGTACTTC

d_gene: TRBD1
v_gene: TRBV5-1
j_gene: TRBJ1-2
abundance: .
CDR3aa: CASNYRGSPDGYTF
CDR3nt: TGCGCCAGCAACTACAGGGGGAGTCCGGATGGCTACACCTTC

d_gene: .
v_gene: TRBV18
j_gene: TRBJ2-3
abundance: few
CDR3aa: CASSSERGGITDTQYF
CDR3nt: TGTGCCAGCTCATCGGAAAGGGGCGGAATCACAGATACGCAGTATTTT

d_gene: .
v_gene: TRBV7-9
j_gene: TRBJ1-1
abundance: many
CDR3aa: CASSPTAVLNTEAFF
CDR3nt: TGTGCCAGCAGCCCGACGGCCGTCTTGAACACTGAAGCTTTCTTT

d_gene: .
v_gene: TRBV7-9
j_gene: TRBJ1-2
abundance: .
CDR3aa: CASSSTETGRGGGYTF
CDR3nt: TGTGCCAGCAGCTCTACTGAGACCGGGAGGGGAGGCGGCTACACCTTC

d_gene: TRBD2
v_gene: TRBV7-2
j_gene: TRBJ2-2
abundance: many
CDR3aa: CASSSPSGDTGELFF
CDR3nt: TGTGCCAGCAGCTCACCTAGCGGGGACACCGGGGAGCTGTTTTTT

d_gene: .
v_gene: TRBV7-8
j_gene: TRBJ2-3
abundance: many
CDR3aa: CASSWPDTQYF
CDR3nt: TGTGCCAGCAGCTGGCCTGATACGCAGTATTTT

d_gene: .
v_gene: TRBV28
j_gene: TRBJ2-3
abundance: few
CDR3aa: CASSLLAADTQYF
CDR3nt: TGTGCCAGCAGTTTACTGGCGGCAGATACGCAGTATTTT

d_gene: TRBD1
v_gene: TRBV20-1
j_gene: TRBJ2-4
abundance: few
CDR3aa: CSADRETKNIQYF
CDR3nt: TGCAGTGCCGACAGGGAGACCAAAAACATTCAGTACTTC

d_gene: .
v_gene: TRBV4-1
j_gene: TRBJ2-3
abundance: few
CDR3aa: CASSQEWATTDTQYF
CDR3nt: TGCGCCAGCAGCCAAGAGTGGGCCACCACAGATACGCAGTATTTT

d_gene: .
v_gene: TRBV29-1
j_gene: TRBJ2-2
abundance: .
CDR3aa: CSVDSANTGELFF
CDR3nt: TGCAGCGTTGACAGTGCTAACACCGGGGAGCTGTTTTTT

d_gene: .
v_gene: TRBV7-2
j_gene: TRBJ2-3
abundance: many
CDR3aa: CASSFGGPLERTDTQYF
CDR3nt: TGTGCCAGCAGCTTCGGGGGCCCCCTTGAACGCACAGATACGCAGTATTTT

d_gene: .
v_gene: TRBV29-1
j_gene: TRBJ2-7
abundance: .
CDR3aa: CSAGGGGPKDNEQYF
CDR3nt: TGCAGCGCCGGGGGAGGAGGCCCCAAGGATAACGAGCAGTACTTC

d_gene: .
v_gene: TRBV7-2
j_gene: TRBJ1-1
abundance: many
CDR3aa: CASTSAQRDTEAFF
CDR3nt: TGTGCCAGCACCTCGGCCCAGCGGGACACTGAAGCTTTCTTT

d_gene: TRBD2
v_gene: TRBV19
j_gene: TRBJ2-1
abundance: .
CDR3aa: CASSPRGDGYNEQFF
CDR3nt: TGTGCCAGTAGTCCCCGGGGGGACGGCTACAATGAGCAGTTCTTC

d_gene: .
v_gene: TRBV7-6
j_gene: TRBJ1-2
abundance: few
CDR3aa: CASSVDSLSYGGYTF
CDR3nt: TGTGCCAGCAGCGTGGACAGTCTGAGCTATGGTGGCTACACCTTC

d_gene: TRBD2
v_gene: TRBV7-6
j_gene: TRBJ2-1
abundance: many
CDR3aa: CASSPSGGRYNEQFF
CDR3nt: TGTGCCAGCAGCCCTAGCGGGGGGCGGTACAATGAGCAGTTCTTC